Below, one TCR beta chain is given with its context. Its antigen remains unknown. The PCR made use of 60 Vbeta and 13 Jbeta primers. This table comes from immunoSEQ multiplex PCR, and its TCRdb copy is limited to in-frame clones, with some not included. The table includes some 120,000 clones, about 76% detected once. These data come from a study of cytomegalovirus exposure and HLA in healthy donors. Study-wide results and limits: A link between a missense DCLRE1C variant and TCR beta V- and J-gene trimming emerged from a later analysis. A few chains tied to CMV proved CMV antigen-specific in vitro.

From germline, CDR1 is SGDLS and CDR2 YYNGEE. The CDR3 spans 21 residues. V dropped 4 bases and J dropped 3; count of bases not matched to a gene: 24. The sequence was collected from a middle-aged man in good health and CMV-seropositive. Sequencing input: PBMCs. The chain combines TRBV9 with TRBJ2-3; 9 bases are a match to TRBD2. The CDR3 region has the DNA TGTGCCAGCAGCCCATGGGCGCTAAGAGGGCGGGAGGGCCGGAGAACAGATACGCAGTATTTT. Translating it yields CASSPWALRGREGRRTDTQYF.